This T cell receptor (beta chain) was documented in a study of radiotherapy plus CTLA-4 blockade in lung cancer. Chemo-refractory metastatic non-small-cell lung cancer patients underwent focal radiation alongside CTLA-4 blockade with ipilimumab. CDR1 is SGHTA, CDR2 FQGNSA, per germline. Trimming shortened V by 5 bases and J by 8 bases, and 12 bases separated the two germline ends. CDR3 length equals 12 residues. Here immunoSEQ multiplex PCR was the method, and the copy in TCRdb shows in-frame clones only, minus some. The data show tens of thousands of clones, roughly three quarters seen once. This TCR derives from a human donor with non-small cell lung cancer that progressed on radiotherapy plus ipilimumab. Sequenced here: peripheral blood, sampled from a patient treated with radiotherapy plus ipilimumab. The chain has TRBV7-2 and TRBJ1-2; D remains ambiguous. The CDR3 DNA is TGTGCCAGCAGCCTAGACGGCTTGGGCTACACCTTC. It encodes CASSLDGLGYTF.